This TCR beta chain was retrieved from a study of blood T cells in healthy people across ages. With 5 bases clipped from V and 5 bases from J, the junction kept 9 bases outside the gene matches. The CDR3 contains 15 residues. The V gene's germline CDR1 is SEHNR and CDR2 FQNEAQ (reference sequence). This clonotype was recorded at least ten times. Its target is unknown. Study observations and caveats: Both naive CD4+ cell counts and diversity were greater in long-lived donors than in aged donors. Shifts in expanded clonotypes may have been confounded by donor CMV status, which was unknown.

It was with a sample-barcoded 5' primer and a J-beta primer mix that a second PCR of roughly 6 to 11 cycles was run. Template switching added a 12-random-nucleotide identifier to every cDNA molecule. MiXCR was run by TCRdb on the 5' RACE reads, yielding one entry per CDR3 protein. In the table there are approximately 810,000 distinct CDR3 sequences, 29% of which are singletons. This sequence originates from a woman of 80 years or more in good health. The chain combines TRBV7-9 with TRBJ2-7; 10 bases align to TRBD1. The sample was blood. This chain's CDR3 is CASSIFRDRGNEQYF. The CDR3 DNA reads as TGTGCCAGCAGCATCTTCCGGGACAGGGGAAACGAGCAGTACTTC.